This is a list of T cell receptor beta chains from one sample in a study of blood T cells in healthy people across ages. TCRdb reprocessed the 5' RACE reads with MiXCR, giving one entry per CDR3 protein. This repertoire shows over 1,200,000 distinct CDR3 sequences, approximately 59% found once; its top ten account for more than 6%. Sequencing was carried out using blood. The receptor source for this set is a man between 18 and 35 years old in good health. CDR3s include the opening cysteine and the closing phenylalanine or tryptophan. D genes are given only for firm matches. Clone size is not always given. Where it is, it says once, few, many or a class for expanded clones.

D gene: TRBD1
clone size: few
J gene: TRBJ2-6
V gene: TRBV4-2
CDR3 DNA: TGTGCCAGCAGCCAGGTACCGGGACAGGGTGGAACTGGGGCCAACGTCCTGACTTTC
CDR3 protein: CASSQVPGQGGTGANVLTF

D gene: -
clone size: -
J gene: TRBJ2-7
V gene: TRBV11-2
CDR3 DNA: TGTGCCAGCAGCTTAGGTCCTAGCAGATTAGACGAGCAGTACTTC
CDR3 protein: CASSLGPSRLDEQYF

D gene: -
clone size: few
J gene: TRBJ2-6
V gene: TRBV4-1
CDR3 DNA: TGCGCCAGCAGCCAAGTTATGGGGGGTGGCTCTGGGGCCAACGTCCTGACTTTC
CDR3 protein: CASSQVMGGGSGANVLTF

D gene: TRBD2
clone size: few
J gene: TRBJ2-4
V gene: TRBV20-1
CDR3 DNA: TGCAGTGCTACGTCTAGCGGGGGGGCGGTTGACATTCAGTACTTC
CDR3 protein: CSATSSGGAVDIQYF

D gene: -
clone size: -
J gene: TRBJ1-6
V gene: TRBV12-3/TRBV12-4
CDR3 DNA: TGTGCCAGCAGCGGACGGGGTTTGTCACCCCTCCACTTT
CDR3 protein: CASSGRGLSPLHF

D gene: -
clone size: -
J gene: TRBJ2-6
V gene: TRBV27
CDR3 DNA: TGTGCCAGCAGTTTGTCCTGGGCCAACGTCCTGACTTTC
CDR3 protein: CASSLSWANVLTF

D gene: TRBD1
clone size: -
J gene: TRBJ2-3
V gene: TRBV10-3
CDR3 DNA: TGTGCCATCAGTGACACAGGGGGGAGCACAGATACGCAGTATTTT
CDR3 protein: CAISDTGGSTDTQYF

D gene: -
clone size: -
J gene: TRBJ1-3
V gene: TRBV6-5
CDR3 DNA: TGTGCCAGCAGTTACGGGGCAGGTCGAGGAAACACCATATATTTT
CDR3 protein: CASSYGAGRGNTIYF

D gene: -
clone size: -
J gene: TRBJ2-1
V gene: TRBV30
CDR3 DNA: TGTGCCTGGGCCCCTGGACGGGTAAACAATGAGCAGTTCTTC
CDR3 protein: CAWAPGRVNNEQFF

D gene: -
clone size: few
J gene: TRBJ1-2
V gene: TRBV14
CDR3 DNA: TGTGCCAGCAGCCAAGGGCCCGAATCACACTATGGCTACACCTTC
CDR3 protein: CASSQGPESHYGYTF

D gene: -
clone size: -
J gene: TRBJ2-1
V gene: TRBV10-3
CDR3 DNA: TGTGCCATCTCCGGTCTCTCGATCTACGAGCAGTTCTTC
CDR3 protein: CAISGLSIYEQFF

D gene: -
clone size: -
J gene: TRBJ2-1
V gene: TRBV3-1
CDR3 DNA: TGTGCCAGCAAGAGGGGCCACATTGAATACAATGAGCAGTTCTTC
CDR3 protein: CASKRGHIEYNEQFF

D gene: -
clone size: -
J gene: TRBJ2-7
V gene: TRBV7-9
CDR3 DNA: TGTGCCAGCAGCTCGGAAACGAGGGAGCAGTACTTC
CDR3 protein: CASSSETREQYF

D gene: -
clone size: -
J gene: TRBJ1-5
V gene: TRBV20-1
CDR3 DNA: TGCAGTGCTAGAGATAGGGCCAGGGAGACGAGCAATCAGCCCCAGCATTTT
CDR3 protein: CSARDRARETSNQPQHF

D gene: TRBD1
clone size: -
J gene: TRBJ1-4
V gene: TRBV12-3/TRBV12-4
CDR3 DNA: TGTGCCAGCAGTAGACCGGACAGGGAACAAGGAAAACTGTTTTTT
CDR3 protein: CASSRPDREQGKLFF

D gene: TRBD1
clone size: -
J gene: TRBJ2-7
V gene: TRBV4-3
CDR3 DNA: TGCGCCAGCAGCCAAGGATCCGGGACAGGCCCCTACGAGCAGTACTTC
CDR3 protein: CASSQGSGTGPYEQYF

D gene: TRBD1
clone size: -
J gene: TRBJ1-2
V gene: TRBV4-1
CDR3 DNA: TGCGCCAGCAGCCAAGATGACAGGGTCGATGGCTACACCTTC
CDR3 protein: CASSQDDRVDGYTF

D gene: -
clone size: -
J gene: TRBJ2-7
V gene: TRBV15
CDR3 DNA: TGTGCCACCAGCAGGGGGGAAGGGGCCTACGAGCAGTACTTC
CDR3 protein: CATSRGEGAYEQYF

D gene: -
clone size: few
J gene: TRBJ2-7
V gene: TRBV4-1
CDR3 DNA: TGCGCCAGCAGCCAAGATGGGCTAGCTATCTCCTACGAGCAGTACTTC
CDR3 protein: CASSQDGLAISYEQYF

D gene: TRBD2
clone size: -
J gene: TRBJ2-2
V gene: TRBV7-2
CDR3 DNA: TGTGCCAGCAGGAGCGGGAGGGGCACCGGGGAGCTGTTTTTT
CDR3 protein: CASRSGRGTGELFF

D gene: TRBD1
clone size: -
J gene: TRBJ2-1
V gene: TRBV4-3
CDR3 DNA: TGCGCCAGCAGCCAAGAGTACAGGGGCCTTCTAGATGAGCAGTTCTTC
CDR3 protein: CASSQEYRGLLDEQFF

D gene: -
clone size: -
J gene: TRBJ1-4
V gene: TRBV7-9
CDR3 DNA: TGTGCCAGCAGCGCGGGAGTGGAAGAAAAACTGTTTTTT
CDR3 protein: CASSAGVEEKLFF

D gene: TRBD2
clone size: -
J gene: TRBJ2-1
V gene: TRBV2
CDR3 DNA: TGTGCCAGCCGAGCGGGGGGGCGGTACAATGAGCAGTTCTTC
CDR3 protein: CASRAGGRYNEQFF

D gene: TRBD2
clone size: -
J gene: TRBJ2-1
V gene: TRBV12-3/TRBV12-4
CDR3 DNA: TGTGCCAGCACCCCCGTGACTAGCGGGAGCCGGGATGAGCAGTTCTTC
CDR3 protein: CASTPVTSGSRDEQFF

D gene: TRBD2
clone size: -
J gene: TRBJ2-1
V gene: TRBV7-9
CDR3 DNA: TGTGCCAGCAGCTCCCCCCTAGGGAGGCAGGGAGGGGATGAGCAGTTCTTC
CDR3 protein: CASSSPLGRQGGDEQFF

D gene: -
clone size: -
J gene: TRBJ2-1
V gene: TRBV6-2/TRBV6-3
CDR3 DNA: TGTGCCAGCAGCGTAGGGAGGTCCGATGAGCAGTTCTTC
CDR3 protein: CASSVGRSDEQFF

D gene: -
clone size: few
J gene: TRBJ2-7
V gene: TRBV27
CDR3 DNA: TGTGCCAGCAGTTTTCCCGGGGACTACGAGCAGTACTTC
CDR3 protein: CASSFPGDYEQYF

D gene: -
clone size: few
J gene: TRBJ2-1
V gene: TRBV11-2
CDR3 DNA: TGTGCCAGCAGCTTAGGGGCAGCGGTTGGTGAGCAGTTCTTC
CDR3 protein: CASSLGAAVGEQFF

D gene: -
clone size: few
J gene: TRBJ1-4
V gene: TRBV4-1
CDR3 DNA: TGCGCCAGCAGCCAAGGGCCCGGGGCGGAAGGGGAAAAACTGTTTTTT
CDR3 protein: CASSQGPGAEGEKLFF

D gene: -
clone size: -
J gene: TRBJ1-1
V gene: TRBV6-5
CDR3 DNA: TGTGCCAGCATAGGGGCCCCGGGAACTGAAGCTTTCTTT
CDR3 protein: CASIGAPGTEAFF

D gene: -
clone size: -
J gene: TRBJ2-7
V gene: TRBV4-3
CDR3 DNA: TGCGCCAGCAGCCAAGAAGTCGTTTTTTACGAGCAGTACTTC
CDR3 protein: CASSQEVVFYEQYF

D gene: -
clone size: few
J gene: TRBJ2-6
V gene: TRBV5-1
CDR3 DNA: TGTGCCAGCAGTTTCTTAATCTCTGGGGCCAACGTCCTGACTTTC
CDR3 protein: CASSFLISGANVLTF

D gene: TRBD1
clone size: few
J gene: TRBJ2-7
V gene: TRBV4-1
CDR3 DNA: TGCGCCAGCAGCCATAGACAGGGGAGTAACGACGAGCAGTACTTC
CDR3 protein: CASSHRQGSNDEQYF

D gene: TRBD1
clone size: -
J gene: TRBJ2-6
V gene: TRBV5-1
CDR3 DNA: TGCGCCAGCAGTGTGAGGGGACAGGAGATCTCTGGGGCCAACGTCCTGACTTTC
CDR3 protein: CASSVRGQEISGANVLTF

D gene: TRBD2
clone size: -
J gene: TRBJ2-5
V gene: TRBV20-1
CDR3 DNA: TGCAGTGCTAGAACCCAGGAAGCGGGGGGGAAGACCCAGTACTTC
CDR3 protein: CSARTQEAGGKTQYF

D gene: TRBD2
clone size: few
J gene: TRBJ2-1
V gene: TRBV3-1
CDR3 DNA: TGTGCCAGCAGCCAAGAAGGGCAGCGGGAGGGCGTTACTTACTACAATGAGCAGTTCTTC
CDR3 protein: CASSQEGQREGVTYYNEQFF

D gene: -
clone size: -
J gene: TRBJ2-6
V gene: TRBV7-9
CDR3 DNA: TGTGCCAGCAGCCCCGACAGTATCCTCTCTGGGGCCAACGTCCTGACTTTC
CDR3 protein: CASSPDSILSGANVLTF

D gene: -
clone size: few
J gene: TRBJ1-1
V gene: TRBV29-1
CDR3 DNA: TGCAGCGTGGGGCTTACTGAAGCTTTCTTT
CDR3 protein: CSVGLTEAFF

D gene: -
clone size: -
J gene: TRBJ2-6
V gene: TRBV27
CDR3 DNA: TGTGCCAGCAGTCCGCACCCGCTATTGCGGGCCAACGTCCTGACTTTC
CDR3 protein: CASSPHPLLRANVLTF

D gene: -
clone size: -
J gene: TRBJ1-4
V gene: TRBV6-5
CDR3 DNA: TGTGCCAGCGGAAGATCGGGGGGCATCGGAGAAAAACTGTTTTTT
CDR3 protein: CASGRSGGIGEKLFF

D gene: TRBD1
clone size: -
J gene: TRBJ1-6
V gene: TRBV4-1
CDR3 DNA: TGCGCCAGCAGCCCGACAGGGGGCTGGCCCCTCCACTTT
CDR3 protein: CASSPTGGWPLHF

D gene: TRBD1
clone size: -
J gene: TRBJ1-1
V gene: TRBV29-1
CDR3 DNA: TGCAGCGTGCTGACAGGGAGGGGTGACAGTGGTGGGTCGGCTTTCTTT
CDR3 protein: CSVLTGRGDSGGSAFF

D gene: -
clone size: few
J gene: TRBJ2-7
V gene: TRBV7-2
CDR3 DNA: TGTGCCAGCAGCCCGGTGGGGCAGGTTACACCCTACGAGCAGTACTTC
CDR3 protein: CASSPVGQVTPYEQYF

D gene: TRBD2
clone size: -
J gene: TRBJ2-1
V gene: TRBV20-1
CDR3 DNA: TGCAGTGCTAGGTTTAGCGGGAGTAACAATGAGCAGTTCTTC
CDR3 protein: CSARFSGSNNEQFF

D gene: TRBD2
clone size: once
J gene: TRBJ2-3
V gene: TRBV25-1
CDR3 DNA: TGTGCCAGCAGTAAGCCAGGGACTAGCGGGAGGGCTAGCACAGATACGCAGTATTTT
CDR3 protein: CASSKPGTSGRASTDTQYF

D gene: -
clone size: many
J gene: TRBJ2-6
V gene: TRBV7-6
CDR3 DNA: TGTGCCAGCAGCTTAGCTGGGGCCGGGGCCAACGTCCTGACTTTC
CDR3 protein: CASSLAGAGANVLTF

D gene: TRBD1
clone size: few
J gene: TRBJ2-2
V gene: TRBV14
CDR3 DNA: TGTGCCAGCAGCCACCGACAGGGTCTAAACACCGGGGAGCTGTTTTTT
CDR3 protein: CASSHRQGLNTGELFF

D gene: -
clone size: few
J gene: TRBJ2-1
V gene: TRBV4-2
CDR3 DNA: TGTGCCAGCAGCCAAGATAATCGGCAGGAGCAGTTCTTC
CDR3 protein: CASSQDNRQEQFF

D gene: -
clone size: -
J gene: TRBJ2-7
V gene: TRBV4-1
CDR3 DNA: TGCGCCAGCAGCCAGATACTAGGACTGAGCTCCTACGAGCAGTACTTC
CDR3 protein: CASSQILGLSSYEQYF

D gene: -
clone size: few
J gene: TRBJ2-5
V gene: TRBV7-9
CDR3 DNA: TGTGCCAGCAGCTTAAGGGGGGGCGTGACCCAGTACTTC
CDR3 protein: CASSLRGGVTQYF

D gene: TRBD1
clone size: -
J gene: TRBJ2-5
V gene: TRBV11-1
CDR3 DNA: TGTGGCAGCAGCCGTGGACAGGGCCAAGAGACCCAGTACTTC
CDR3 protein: CGSSRGQGQETQYF

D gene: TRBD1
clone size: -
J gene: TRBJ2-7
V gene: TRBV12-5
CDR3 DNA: TGTGCTAGTGGTTTGGAGGGGGCCGAGCAGTACTTC
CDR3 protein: CASGLEGAEQYF

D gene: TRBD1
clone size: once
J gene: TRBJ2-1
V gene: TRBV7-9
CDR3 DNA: TGTGCCAGCAGCTATGCAGGACAGGGTGGATACAATGAGCAGTTCTTC
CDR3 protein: CASSYAGQGGYNEQFF

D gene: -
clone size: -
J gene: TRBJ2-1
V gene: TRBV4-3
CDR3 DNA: TGCGCCACCGCGGCGAGCTCCTACAATGAGCAGTTCTTC
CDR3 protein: CATAASSYNEQFF

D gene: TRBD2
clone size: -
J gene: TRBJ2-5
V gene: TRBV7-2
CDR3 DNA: TGTGCCAGCAGCTTGGGTTCTAGCGGAGACCAAGAGACCCAGTACTTC
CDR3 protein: CASSLGSSGDQETQYF